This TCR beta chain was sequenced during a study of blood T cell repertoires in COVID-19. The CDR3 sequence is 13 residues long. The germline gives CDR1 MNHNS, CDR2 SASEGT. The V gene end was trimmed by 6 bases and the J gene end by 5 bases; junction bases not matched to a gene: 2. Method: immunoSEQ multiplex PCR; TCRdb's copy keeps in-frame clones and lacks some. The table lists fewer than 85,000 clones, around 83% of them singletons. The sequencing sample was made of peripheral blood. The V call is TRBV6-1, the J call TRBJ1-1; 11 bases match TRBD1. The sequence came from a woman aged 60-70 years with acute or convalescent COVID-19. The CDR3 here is CASRDRGQTEAFF. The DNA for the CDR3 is TGTGCCAGCAGGGACAGGGGGCAGACTGAAGCTTTCTTT.